The 4 T cell receptor beta chains given below trace back to one sample, sequenced in a study of cytomegalovirus exposure and HLA in healthy donors. Primers for the PCR totalled 60 Vbeta and 13 Jbeta. Only in-frame clones appear in the TCRdb table, and some are missing; sequencing was by immunoSEQ multiplex PCR. The sample comprises 160,000 or so clones, roughly 82% of which are singletons, and roughly 6.7% rests with the top ten. Sequenced: PBMCs. These receptors originate from a man aged 45 to 65 in good health and CMV-seropositive.

V and J are TRBV5-8 and TRBJ2-7; D is unresolved. CDR1 and CDR2 from the germline V gene are SGHTS and YDEGEE. Trimming took 2 bases from V and 2 from J, leaving 14 bases between them. The CDR3 totals 15 residues. The CDR3 DNA reads TGTGCCAGCAGCTTACTATTGGAGTTCCCCTACGAGCAGTACTTC. It encodes CASSLLLEFPYEQYF.

This chain joins TRBV18 and TRBJ2-2; 14 bases are a match to TRBD2. The J segment lost 1 base and the V segment lost 1 base, leaving 5 bases of the junction unmatched. Germline V gives CDR1 KGHSH, CDR2 LQKENI. This CDR3 comprises 19 residues. CDR3 amino acids: CASSPRTSGGPQNTGELFF. The CDR3 bases are TGTGCCAGCTCACCACGGACTAGCGGGGGGCCTCAGAACACCGGGGAGCTGTTTTTT.

The V call is TRBV2, the J call TRBJ1-4, with 10 bases aligning to TRBD1. The V and J ends lost 4 bases and 6 bases, in that order; junction bases with no gene match: 2. Germline V CDR1 and CDR2: SNHLY, FYNNEI. The CDR3 runs 14 residues. The CDR3 sequence: CASSGQGAYEKLFF. As DNA, the CDR3 is TGTGCCAGCAGTGGACAGGGGGCTTATGAAAAACTGTTTTTT. The full variable domain, completed using reference TRBV2 and TRBJ1-4, is EPEVTQTPSHQVTQMGQEVILRCVPISNHLYFYWYRQILGQKVEFLVSFYNNEISEKSEIFDDQFSVERPDGSNFTLKIRSTKLEDSAMYFCASSGQGAYEKLFFGSGTQLSVL.

The rearrangement uses TRBV9 and TRBJ2-3; D is ambiguous. This CDR3 has 16 residues. Germline assignment: CDR1 SGDLS and CDR2 YYNGEE. The V end lost 0 bases, the J end lost 0 bases, and 11 bases lay between the germline ends. CDR3 DNA: TGTGCCAGCAGCGTAGGGGCTGGTACTAGCACAGATACGCAGTATTTT. Protein sequence: CASSVGAGTSTDTQYF.